This T cell receptor (beta chain) was profiled in a study of blood T cells in healthy people across ages. Next came a second PCR, run for about 6 to 12 cycles, which used a sample-barcoded 5' primer along with a J-beta primer mix. Each cDNA molecule was tagged by a template-switch adaptor that had 12 random nucleotides. TCRdb reprocessed the 5' RACE reads with MiXCR, giving one entry per CDR3 protein. The sample has about 1.5 million distinct CDR3 sequences; approximately 43% are singletons. Isolation recovered at least 6.5 million PBMCs from every sample. Note on this clonotype: Its matching antigen is unknown.

Study results and limitations: Without sorted subsets, naive and antigen-experienced compartments could not be conclusively compared. A roughly linear age-dependent decrease characterized TCR beta diversity per million T cells.

The TCR originated in a woman under 30 in good health. Sequencing was done on a sample of blood.

The CDR3 DNA is TGCAGTGCTAGAGATCCAGATGGACGTTTTAACTACGAGCAGTACTTC. Protein product: CSARDPDGRFNYEQYF. V gene TRBV20-1 combines with J gene TRBJ2-7; no clear D gene. Trimming shortened V by 0 bases and J by 3 bases, and 18 bases separated the two germline ends. Germline CDR1 DFQATT, CDR2 SNEGSKA (reference sequence). CDR3 length equals 16 residues.